This T cell receptor (beta chain) originates from a study of blood T cell repertoires in COVID-19. The overall study: The study drew acute and convalescent COVID-19 samples from the United States, Italy and Spain. PBMCs, B-cell-depleted T cells, or T cells were the source of the cDNA or gDNA that made up the material.

Trimming took 5 bases from V and 4 from J, leaving 12 bases between them. From germline, CDR1 is SGHAT and CDR2 FQNNGV. This CDR3 is 13 amino acids long. Original handling: Reference gene primer amplification in the assay estimated nucleated cell counts. Measured with immunoSEQ multiplex PCR; TCRdb has only the in-frame clones, and not every one. That table gives V, J and clone size, and the DNA gave D and trimming. The repertoire holds 250,000 or so clones, with around 90% as singletons. The J gene is TRBJ2-7, the V gene TRBV11-2, with D unresolved. Sequencing used peripheral blood. The origin of this receptor is a woman aged 25 to 39 with acute or convalescent COVID-19. The CDR3 protein is CASSKQDTYEQYF. In DNA form, the CDR3 reads TGTGCCAGCAGCAAACAAGACACGTACGAGCAGTACTTC.